The sequence of this T cell receptor beta chain was determined in a study of blood T cell repertoires in COVID-19. Study information: PBMCs, B-cell-depleted T cells, or T cells provided the cDNA or gDNA that made up the material.

Authors' data handling: Counts of nucleated cells, estimated from reference gene primer amplification, were obtained. Using immunoSEQ multiplex PCR, the repertoire was profiled, and TCRdb retains in-frame clones only, with some absent. V and J calls and clone size are as listed in that table; D and trimming were resolved from the DNA. The table lists about 82,000 clones, around 85% of them singletons. V lost 2 bases, J lost 1 base, and 14 bases lay in between. Looked up from germline, CDR1 is MNHEY and CDR2 is SVGAGI. The CDR3 length is 16 residues. Sequencing was performed on peripheral blood. The sequence came from a man older than 75 with active or convalescent COVID-19. The chain carries TRBV6-5 and TRBJ1-1; D unclear. CDR3 nucleotides: TGTGCCAGCAGTTACACTTCTGCCCGGGGGAACACTGAAGCTTTCTTT. This sequence encodes CASSYTSARGNTEAFF.